Below, one T cell receptor beta chain is given with its context. Trimming took 0 bases from V and 1 from J, leaving 13 bases between them. The CDR3 contains 16 residues. Germline lookup yields CDR1 SGDLS and CDR2 YYNGEE. This sample was included in a study of immune evolution from preneoplasia to lung adenocarcinoma. Only in-frame clones appear in the TCRdb table, and some are missing; sequencing was by immunoSEQ multiplex PCR. The data hold some 41,000 clones, with around 85% observed a single time. The chain recombines TRBV9 with TRBJ2-5, with no clear D. This TCR derives from a person aged 55 to 69 with lung adenocarcinoma. Sequencing was carried out using FFPE invasive lung adenocarcinoma tissue. This chain's CDR3 is CASSVGGGVGQETQYF. For the CDR3, the DNA is TGTGCCAGCAGCGTAGGAGGTGGGGTAGGCCAAGAGACCCAGTACTTC. The full variable domain, completed using reference TRBV9 and TRBJ2-5, is DSGVTQTPKHLITATGQRVTLRCSPRSGDLSVYWYQQSLDQGLQFLIQYYNGEERAKGNILERFSAQQFPDLHSELNLSSLELGDSALYFCASSVGGGVGQETQYFGPGTRLLVL.